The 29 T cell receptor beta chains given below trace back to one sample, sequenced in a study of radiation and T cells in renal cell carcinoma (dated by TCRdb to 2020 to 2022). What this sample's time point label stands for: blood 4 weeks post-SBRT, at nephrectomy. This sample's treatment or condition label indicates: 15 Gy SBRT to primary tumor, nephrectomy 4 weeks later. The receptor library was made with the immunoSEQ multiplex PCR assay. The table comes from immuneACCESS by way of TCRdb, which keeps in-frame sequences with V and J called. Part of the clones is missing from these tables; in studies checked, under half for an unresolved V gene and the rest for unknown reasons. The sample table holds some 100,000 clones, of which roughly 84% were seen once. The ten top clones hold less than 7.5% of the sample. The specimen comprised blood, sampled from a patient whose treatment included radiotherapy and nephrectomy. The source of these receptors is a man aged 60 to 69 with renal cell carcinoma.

CDR3 sequence reads: CASSPDDWVSGNTIYF. The CDR3 nucleotides are TGCGCCAGCAGCCCCGATGATTGGGTCTCTGGAAACACCATATATTTT. This chain uses TRBV4-1 with TRBJ1-3; the D is unclear. Germline V lookup: CDR1 MGHRA, CDR2 YSYEKL. V was pared by 4 bases and J by 0 bases, with 13 bases between. The CDR3 length is 16 residues.

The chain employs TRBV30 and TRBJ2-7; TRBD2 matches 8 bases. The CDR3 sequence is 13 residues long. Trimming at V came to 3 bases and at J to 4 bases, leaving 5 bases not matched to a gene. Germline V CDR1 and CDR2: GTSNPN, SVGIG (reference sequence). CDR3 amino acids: CAWRPREVYEQYF. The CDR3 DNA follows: TGTGCCTGGAGACCGCGGGAGGTTTACGAGCAGTACTTC.

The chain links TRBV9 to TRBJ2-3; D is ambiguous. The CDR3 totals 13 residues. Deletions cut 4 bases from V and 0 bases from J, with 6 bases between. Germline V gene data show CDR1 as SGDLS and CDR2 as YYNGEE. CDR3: CASSSGSTDTQYF. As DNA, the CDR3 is TGTGCCAGCAGCTCCGGAAGCACAGATACGCAGTATTTT. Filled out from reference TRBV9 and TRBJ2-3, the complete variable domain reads DSGVTQTPKHLITATGQRVTLRCSPRSGDLSVYWYQQSLDQGLQFLIQYYNGEERAKGNILERFSAQQFPDLHSELNLSSLELGDSALYFCASSSGSTDTQYFGPGTRLTVL.

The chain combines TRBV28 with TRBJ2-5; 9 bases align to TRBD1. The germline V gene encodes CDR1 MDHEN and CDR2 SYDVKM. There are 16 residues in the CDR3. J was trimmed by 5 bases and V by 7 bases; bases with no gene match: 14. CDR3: CASNAREPGQGETQYF. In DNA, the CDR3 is TGTGCCAGCAATGCTCGCGAACCGGGACAGGGCGAGACCCAGTACTTC.

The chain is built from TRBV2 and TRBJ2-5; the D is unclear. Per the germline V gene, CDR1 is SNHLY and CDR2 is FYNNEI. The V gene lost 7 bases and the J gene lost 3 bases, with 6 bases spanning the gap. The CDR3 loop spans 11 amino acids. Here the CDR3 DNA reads TGTGCCAGCATGACGGAAGAGACCCAGTACTTC. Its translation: CASMTEETQYF.

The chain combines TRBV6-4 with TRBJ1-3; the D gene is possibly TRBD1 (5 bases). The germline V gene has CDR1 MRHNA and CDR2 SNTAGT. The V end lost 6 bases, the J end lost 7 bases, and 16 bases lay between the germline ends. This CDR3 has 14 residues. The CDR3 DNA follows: TGTGCCAGCAGGGGGCACCGCGCGATCAACACCATATATTTT. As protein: CASRGHRAINTIYF.

CDR3: CASSQVFGTGPDTQYF. The DNA for the CDR3 is TGTGCCAGCAGCCAAGTCTTCGGGACAGGGCCAGATACGCAGTATTTT. The rearrangement links TRBV4-2 to TRBJ2-3, with 9 bases aligning to TRBD1. Trimming cost V 1 base and J 4 bases; bases outside gene matches: 6. From germline, CDR1 is LGHNA and CDR2 YNFKEQ. This CDR3 is 16 amino acids long.

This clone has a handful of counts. For the CDR3, the DNA is TGTGCCAGCAGCCGACTAGGAAGGGGCCAGGGCTACACCTTC. Translating it yields CASSRLGRGQGYTF. The chain has TRBV2 and TRBJ1-2; tentatively, D is TRBD1 (5 bases). V lost 6 bases to trimming and J lost 8 bases, with 19 bases between them. Germline CDR1 is SNHLY and CDR2 is FYNNEI. The CDR3 consists of 14 residues.

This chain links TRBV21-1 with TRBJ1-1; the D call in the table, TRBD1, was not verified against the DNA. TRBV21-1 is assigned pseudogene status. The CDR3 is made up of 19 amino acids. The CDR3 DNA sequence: TGTGCCAGCAGCAATCTCAATGAGGCCAAGGGGGACAGCAACACTGAAGCTTTCTTT. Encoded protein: CASSNLNEAKGDSNTEAFF.

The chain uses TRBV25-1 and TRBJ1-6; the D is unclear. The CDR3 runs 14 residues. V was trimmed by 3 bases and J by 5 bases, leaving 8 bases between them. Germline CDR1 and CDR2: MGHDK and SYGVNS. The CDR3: CASSDGGNNSPLHF. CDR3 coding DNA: TGTGCCAGCAGTGACGGTGGAAATAATTCACCCCTCCACTTT.

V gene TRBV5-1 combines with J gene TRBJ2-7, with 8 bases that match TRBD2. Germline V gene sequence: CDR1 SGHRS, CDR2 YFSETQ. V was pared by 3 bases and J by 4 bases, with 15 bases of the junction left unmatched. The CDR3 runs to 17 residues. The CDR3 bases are TGCGCCAGCAGCTCAGGACTAGCCGGGACTATAACTTACGAGCAGTACTTC. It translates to CASSSGLAGTITYEQYF. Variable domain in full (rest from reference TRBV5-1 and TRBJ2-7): KAGVTQTPRYLIKTRGQQVTLSCSPISGHRSVSWYQQTPGQGLQFLFEYFSETQRNKGNFPGRFSGRQFSNSRSEMNVSTLELGDSALYLCASSSGLAGTITYEQYFGPGTRLTVT.

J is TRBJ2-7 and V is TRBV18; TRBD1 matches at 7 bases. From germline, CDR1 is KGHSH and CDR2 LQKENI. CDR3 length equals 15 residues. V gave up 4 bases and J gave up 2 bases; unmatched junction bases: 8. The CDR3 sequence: CASSLLDRAAYEQYF. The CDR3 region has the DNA TGTGCCAGCTCACTCCTCGACAGGGCCGCCTACGAGCAGTACTTC.

The CDR3 nucleotides are TGTGCCAGCAGTTATGGGCCGGAGGGATCTGAAGCTTTCTTT. Its translation is CASSYGPEGSEAFF. The chain is built from TRBV28 and TRBJ1-1; D gene ambiguous. The CDR3 runs 14 residues. Trimming pared 4 bases from V and 6 bases from J, leaving 15 bases between. Germline CDR1 MDHEN, CDR2 SYDVKM.

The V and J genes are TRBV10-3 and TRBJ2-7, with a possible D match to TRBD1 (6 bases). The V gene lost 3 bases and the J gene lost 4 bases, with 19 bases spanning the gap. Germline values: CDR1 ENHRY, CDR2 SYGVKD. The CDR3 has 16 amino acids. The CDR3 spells CAISDQRGTGRYEQYF. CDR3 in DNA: TGTGCCATCAGTGACCAAAGGGGCACAGGGCGATACGAGCAGTACTTC.

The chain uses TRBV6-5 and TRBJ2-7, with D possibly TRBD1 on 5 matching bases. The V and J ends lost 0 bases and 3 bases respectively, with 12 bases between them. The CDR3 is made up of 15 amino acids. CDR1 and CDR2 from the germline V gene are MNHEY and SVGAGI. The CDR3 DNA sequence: TGTGCCAGCAGTTACTCGACAGATTCCTTCTACGAGCAGTACTTC. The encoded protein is CASSYSTDSFYEQYF.

CDR3 coding DNA: TGTGCCAGCAGTTTAGGTCTCTTGGCCTACGAGCAGTACTTC. Translation gives CASSLGLLAYEQYF. The V and J genes are TRBV27 and TRBJ2-7; D call uncertain. This CDR3 comprises 14 residues. CDR1 and CDR2 from the germline V gene are MNHEY and SMNVEV (reference sequence). Trimming cost V 2 bases and J 2 bases, with 10 bases left between them.

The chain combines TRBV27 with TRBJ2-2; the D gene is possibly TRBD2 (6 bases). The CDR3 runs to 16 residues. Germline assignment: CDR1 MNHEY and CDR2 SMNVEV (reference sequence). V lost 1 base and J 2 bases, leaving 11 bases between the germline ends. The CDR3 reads CASSLLPGVNTGELFF. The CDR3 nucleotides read TGTGCCAGCAGTTTATTACCGGGAGTTAACACCGGGGAGCTGTTTTTT.

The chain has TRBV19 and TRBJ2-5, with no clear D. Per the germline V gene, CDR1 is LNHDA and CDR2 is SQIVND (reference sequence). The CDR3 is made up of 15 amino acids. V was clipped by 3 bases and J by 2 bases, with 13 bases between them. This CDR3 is CASSIGGGFQETQYF. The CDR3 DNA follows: TGTGCCAGTAGTATTGGCGGCGGATTTCAAGAGACCCAGTACTTC.

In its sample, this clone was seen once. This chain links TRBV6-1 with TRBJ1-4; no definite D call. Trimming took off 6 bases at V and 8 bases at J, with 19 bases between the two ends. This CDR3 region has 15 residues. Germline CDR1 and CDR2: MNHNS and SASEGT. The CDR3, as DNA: TGTGCCAGCAGCCCCAACGGGATTAGAGGGGAAAAACTGTTTTTT. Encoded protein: CASSPNGIRGEKLFF.

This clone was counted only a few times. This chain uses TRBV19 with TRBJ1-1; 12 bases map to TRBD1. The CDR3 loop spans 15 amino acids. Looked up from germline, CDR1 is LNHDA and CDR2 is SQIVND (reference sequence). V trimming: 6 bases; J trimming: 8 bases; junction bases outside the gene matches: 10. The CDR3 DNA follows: TGTGCCAGTAGGACGGGCCGGGGGACAGGGGGCGAAGCTTTCTTT. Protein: CASRTGRGTGGEAFF.

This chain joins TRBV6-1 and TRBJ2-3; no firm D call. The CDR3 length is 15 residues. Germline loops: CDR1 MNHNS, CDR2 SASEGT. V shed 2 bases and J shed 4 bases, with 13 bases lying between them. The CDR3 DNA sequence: TGTGCCAGCAGTGAAAACCCTCGAAAAGCAGATACGCAGTATTTT. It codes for CASSENPRKADTQYF.

In DNA form, the CDR3 reads TGCGCCAGCAGAGACAGCCTCCCGGAGACCCAGTACTTC. Translation gives CASRDSLPETQYF. J is TRBJ2-5 and V is TRBV5-1, with a possible D match to TRBD1 (5 bases). From germline, CDR1 is SGHRS and CDR2 YFSETQ. With 5 bases removed from V and 5 bases from J, the gap between germline ends came to 13 bases. This CDR3 region has 13 residues.

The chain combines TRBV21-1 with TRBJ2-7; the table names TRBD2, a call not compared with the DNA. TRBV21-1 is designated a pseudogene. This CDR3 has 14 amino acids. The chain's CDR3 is CASSKREGWGEQYF. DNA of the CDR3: TGTGCCAGCAGCAAACGGGAGGGCTGGGGCGAGCAGTACTTC.

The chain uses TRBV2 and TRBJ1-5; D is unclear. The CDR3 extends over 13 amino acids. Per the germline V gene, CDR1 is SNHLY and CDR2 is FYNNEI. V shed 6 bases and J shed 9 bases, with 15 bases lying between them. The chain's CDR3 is CASRPDSAGPQHF. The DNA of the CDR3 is TGTGCCAGCAGACCGGACTCAGCAGGGCCCCAGCATTTT.

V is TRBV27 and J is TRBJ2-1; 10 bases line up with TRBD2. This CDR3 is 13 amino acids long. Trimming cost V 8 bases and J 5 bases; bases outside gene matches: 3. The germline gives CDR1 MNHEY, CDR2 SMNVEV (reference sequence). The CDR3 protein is CASGLAANNEQFF. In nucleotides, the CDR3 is TGTGCCAGCGGACTAGCGGCAAACAATGAGCAGTTCTTC.

In nucleotides, the CDR3 is TGTGCCATCAGTGGGAGCGGGATTGTCAGCAATGAGCAGTTCTTC. It translates to CAISGSGIVSNEQFF. The V call is TRBV10-3, the J call TRBJ2-1, with 7 bases matching TRBD2. Per the germline V gene, CDR1 is ENHRY and CDR2 is SYGVKD. The CDR3 sequence is 15 residues long. The J segment lost 6 bases and the V segment lost 4 bases, leaving 9 bases of the junction unmatched.

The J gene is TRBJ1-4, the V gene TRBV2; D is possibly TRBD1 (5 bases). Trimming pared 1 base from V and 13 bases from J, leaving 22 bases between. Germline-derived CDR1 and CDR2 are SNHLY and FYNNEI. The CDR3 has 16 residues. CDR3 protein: CASSEDGPSRVGGLFF. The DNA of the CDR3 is TGTGCCAGCAGTGAAGATGGGCCGAGCAGGGTAGGAGGACTGTTTTTT.

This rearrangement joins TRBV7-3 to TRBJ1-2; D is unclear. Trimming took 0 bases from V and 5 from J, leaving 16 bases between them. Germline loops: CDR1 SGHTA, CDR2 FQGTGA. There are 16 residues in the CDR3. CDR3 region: CASSLTPGKDRYGYTF. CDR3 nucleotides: TGTGCCAGCAGCTTAACGCCCGGGAAGGATCGGTATGGCTACACCTTC.

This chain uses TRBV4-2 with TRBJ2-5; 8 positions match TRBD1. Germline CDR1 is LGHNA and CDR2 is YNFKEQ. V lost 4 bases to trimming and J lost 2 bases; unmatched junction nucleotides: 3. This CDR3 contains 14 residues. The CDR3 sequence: CASSLTGGQETQYF. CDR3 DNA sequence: TGTGCCAGCAGCCTAACAGGGGGTCAAGAGACCCAGTACTTC.